This T cell receptor beta chain comes out of a study of T cells in Graves' hyperthyroidism and ophthalmopathy. This clonotype occurred many times. Amplified TCR beta CDR3 regions derived from RNA transcripts. Carried out on the TCR CDR3, a first-round RT-PCR used the HTBI primer set. TCRdb re-derived calls from the multiplex PCR reads in MiXCR, one entry per CDR3 protein. Counted here are 250,000 to 350,000 distinct CDR3 sequences, 22% occurring once; the ten biggest clones make up around 65%. The sequencing input was blood. This TCR was recovered from a man aged 25-40 years with Graves' ophthalmopathy.

The CDR3 reads CASRGHRRAFF. The CDR3 nucleotides read TGTGCCAGCCGCGGACATCGTAGAGCTTTCTTT. The rearrangement uses TRBV28 and TRBJ1-1; maybe TRBD1 (5 bases). The germline CDR1 and CDR2 sequences are MDHEN and SYDVKM. The CDR3 spans 11 residues. The ends were cut back, 8 bases at V and 10 bases at J, with 14 bases in the middle.